This T cell receptor (beta chain) was recovered during a study of blood T cell repertoires in COVID-19. Turning to the study itself: Material from acute and convalescent COVID-19 was sourced from the United States, Italy and Spain. T cells, B-cell-depleted T cells, or PBMCs provided the cDNA or gDNA that served as material.

The authors' processing: Amplifying reference gene primers gave estimates of nucleated cell counts. The data were produced by immunoSEQ multiplex PCR, yet TCRdb's version contains in-frame clones alone and is incomplete. That table gives V, J and clone size, and the DNA gave D and trimming. The data contain some 81,000 clones, less than 95% of them seen just once; the ten biggest clones take up roughly 1%. In germline, CDR1 is SGHNT, CDR2 YYREEE (reference sequence). This CDR3 spans 14 amino acids. V was pared by 0 bases and J by 8 bases, with 12 bases between. The specimen was peripheral blood. The TCR originated in a woman between 45 and 65 years old in a cohort sampled during active COVID-19. The V gene is TRBV5-4, the J gene TRBJ2-1; D might be TRBD2 (6 bases). The CDR3 loop is CASSLGEVGHEQFF. DNA for the CDR3: TGTGCCAGCAGCTTGGGGGAGGTAGGCCATGAGCAGTTCTTC.